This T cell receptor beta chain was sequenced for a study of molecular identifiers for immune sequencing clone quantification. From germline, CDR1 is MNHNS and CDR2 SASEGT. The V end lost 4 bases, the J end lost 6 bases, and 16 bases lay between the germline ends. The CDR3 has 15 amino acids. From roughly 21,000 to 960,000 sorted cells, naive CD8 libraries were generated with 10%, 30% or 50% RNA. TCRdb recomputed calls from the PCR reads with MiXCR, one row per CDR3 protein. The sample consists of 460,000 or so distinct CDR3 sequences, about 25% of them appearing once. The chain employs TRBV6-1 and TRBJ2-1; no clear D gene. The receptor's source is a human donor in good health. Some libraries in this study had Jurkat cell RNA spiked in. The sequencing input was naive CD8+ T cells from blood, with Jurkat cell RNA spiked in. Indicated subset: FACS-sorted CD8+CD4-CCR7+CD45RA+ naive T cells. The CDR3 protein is CASSALMLGSNEQFF. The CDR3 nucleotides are TGTGCCAGCAGTGCCCTTATGCTAGGGTCCAATGAGCAGTTCTTC.